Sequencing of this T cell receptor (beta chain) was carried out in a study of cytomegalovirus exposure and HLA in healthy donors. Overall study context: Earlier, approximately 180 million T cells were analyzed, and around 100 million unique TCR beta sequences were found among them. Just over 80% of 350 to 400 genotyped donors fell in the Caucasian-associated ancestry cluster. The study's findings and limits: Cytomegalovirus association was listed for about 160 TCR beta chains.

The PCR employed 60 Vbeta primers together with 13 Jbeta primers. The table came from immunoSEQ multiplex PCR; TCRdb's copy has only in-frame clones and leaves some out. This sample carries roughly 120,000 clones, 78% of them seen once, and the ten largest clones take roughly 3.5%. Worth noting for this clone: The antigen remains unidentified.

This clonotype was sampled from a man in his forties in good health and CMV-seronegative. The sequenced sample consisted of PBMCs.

CDR3 bases: TGTGCCAGCAGCTTATCACATGGAAACACCATATATTTT. Translation gives CASSLSHGNTIYF. The chain recombines TRBV7-2 with TRBJ1-3; D gene uncertain. Germline loops: CDR1 SGHTA, CDR2 FQGNSA. There are 13 residues in the CDR3. Between the trimmed V and J ends, which lost 2 bases and 3 bases, there was a span of 5 bases.